One and the same sample provided the 9 T cell receptor beta chains below, sequenced in a study of T cell changes during pregnancy in multiple sclerosis. The data were produced by immunoSEQ multiplex PCR, yet TCRdb's version contains in-frame clones alone and is incomplete. The sample has about 59,000 clones, 93% seen once. The specimen was CD8+ T cells from peripheral blood mononuclear cells, collected in the third trimester of pregnancy. Source of these receptors: a female donor with multiple sclerosis, enrolled in a pregnancy study.

The rearrangement links TRBV7-3 to TRBJ2-2, with TRBD2 matching 10 bases. Germline loops: CDR1 SGHTA, CDR2 FQGTGA. This CDR3 has 16 residues. V lost 2 bases to trimming and J lost 4 bases; unmatched junction nucleotides: 4. CDR3 sequence reads: CASSLGTSATTGELFF. For the CDR3, the DNA is TGTGCCAGCAGCTTAGGGACTAGCGCTACCACCGGGGAGCTGTTTTTT.

This clone was seen once. The chain has TRBV5-5 and TRBJ1-4, with a tentative D call TRBD1 (6 bases). CDR1 is SGHKS and CDR2 is YYEKEE in the germline V gene (reference sequence). The V end lost 4 bases, the J end lost 7 bases, and 14 bases lay between the germline ends. The CDR3 loop spans 14 amino acids. This CDR3 is CASSPTRGSEKLFF. CDR3 bases: TGTGCCAGCAGCCCGACCAGGGGAAGTGAAAAACTGTTTTTT. The full variable domain, completed using reference TRBV5-5 and TRBJ1-4, is DAGVTQSPTHLIKTRGQQVTLRCSPISGHKSVSWYQQVLGQGPQFIFQYYEKEERGRGNFPDRFSARQFPNYSSELNVNALLLGDSALYLCASSPTRGSEKLFFGSGTQLSVL.

This clone was counted a single time. The gene calls are TRBV19 and TRBJ2-1; TRBD2 agrees at 8 bases. This CDR3 is 15 amino acids long. Trimming removed 10 bases from V and 10 bases from J; junction bases left unmatched: 18. CDR1 is LNHDA, CDR2 SQIVND, per germline (reference sequence). The CDR3 is CATTLAGKSMNEQFF. DNA for the CDR3: TGTGCCACCACCTTAGCGGGAAAATCGATGAACGAGCAGTTCTTC. The complete variable domain, with remaining parts taken from reference TRBV19 and TRBJ2-1, reads DGGITQSPKYLFRKEGQNVTLSCEQNLNHDAMYWYRQDPGQGLRLIYYSQIVNDFQKGDIAEGYSVSREKKESFPLTVTSAQKNPTAFYLCATTLAGKSMNEQFFGPGTRLTVL.

The chain combines TRBV6-5 with TRBJ2-7; 12 positions match TRBD2. Germline V gene data show CDR1 as MNHEY and CDR2 as SVGAGI. J gave up 6 bases and V 3 bases, and 6 bases lay outside the gene matches. There are 15 residues in the CDR3. The CDR3 nucleotides read TGTGCCAGCAGTTATAGCCCGGGACTAGCGGGCGAGCAGTACTTC. This translates into CASSYSPGLAGEQYF.

V usage is TRBV5-1 and J usage is TRBJ2-7; D is perhaps TRBD2 (7 bases). Between the trimmed V and J ends, which lost 0 bases and 7 bases, there was a span of 8 bases. The CDR3 runs to 12 residues. Germline V gene data show CDR1 as SGHRS and CDR2 as YFSETQ. CDR3 in amino acids: CASSLEGGEQYF. The CDR3 coding sequence is TGCGCCAGCAGCTTGGAGGGGGGGGAGCAGTACTTC.

CDR3 nucleotide sequence: TGTGCCAGCAAGGAGATCGGCACAGATACGCAGTATTTT. Translation gives CASKEIGTDTQYF. The chain couples TRBV28 to TRBJ2-3; D remains ambiguous. The V end lost 7 bases, the J end lost 1 base, and 9 bases lay between the germline ends. Looked up from germline, CDR1 is MDHEN and CDR2 is SYDVKM. This CDR3 has 13 residues.

CDR3 in DNA: TGTGCCAGCAGGAAACAGGGGGCCAGGGGCGAGCAGTACTTC. Amino acid sequence: CASRKQGARGEQYF. This chain uses TRBV2 with TRBJ2-7, with 9 bases fitting TRBD1. The CDR3 covers 14 residues. Germline CDR1 reads SNHLY; CDR2 reads FYNNEI. After removal of 6 bases from V and 6 bases from J, the junction contained 9 bases not matched to a gene. Variable domain in full (rest from reference TRBV2 and TRBJ2-7): EPEVTQTPSHQVTQMGQEVILRCVPISNHLYFYWYRQILGQKVEFLVSFYNNEISEKSEIFDDQFSVERPDGSNFTLKIRSTKLEDSAMYFCASRKQGARGEQYFGPGTRLTVT.

For the CDR3, the DNA is TGTGCCAGCAGTGAAGGCCAGCGGTTCACAGATACGCAGTATTTT. It codes for CASSEGQRFTDTQYF. The gene calls are TRBV6-1 and TRBJ2-3, with D maybe TRBD2 (5 bases). CDR3 size: 15 residues. V lost 1 base to trimming and J lost 2 bases, with 10 bases between them. CDR1 is MNHNS and CDR2 is SASEGT in the germline V gene.

The sample holds one count of this clone. V gene TRBV6-1 combines with J gene TRBJ1-5; possibly TRBD1 for D (5 bases). Germline lookup yields CDR1 MNHNS and CDR2 SASEGT. This CDR3 region has 13 residues. CDR3 DNA sequence: TGTGCAGCAGGTAGGGGTGGCAATCAGCCCCAGCATTTT. It encodes CAAGRGGNQPQHF.